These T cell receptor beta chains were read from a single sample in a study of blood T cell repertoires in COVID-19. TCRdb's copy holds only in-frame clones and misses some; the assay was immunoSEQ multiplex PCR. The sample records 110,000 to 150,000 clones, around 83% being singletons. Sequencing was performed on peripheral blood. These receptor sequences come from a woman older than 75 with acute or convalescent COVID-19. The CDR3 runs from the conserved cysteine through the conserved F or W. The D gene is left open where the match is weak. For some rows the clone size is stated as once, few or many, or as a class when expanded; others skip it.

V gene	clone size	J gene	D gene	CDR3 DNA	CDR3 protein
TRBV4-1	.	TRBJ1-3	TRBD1	TGCGCCAGCAGCCATAATCAGGGGGCGAGGGGAAACACCATATATTTT	CASSHNQGARGNTIYF
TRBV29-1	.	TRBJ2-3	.	TGCAGCGTTGTTGGGGCCAAATGGGGCGCAGATACGCAGTATTTT	CSVVGAKWGADTQYF
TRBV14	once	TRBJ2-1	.	TGTGCCAGCAGCCCATCTAGCGCACTAAATGAGCAGTTCTTC	CASSPSSALNEQFF
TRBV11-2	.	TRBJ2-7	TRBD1	TGTGCCAGCAGCTTAGTAGGTAGGGGGCTGATGCAGTACTTC	CASSLVGRGLMQYF
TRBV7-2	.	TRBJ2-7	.	TGTGCCAGCAGTACTAGAGTGGGAGTCGGGTACGAGCAGTACTTC	CASSTRVGVGYEQYF
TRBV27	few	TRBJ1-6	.	TGTGCCAGCAGTTCGCGACAGCAGTCACCCCTCCACTTT	CASSSRQQSPLHF
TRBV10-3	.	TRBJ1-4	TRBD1	TGTGCCATCAGTCCCCAGGGGGCGCCAAGTGAAAAACTGTTTTTT	CAISPQGAPSEKLFF
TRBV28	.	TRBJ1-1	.	TGTGCCAGCAGTTTCGGCCGCGGCACTGAAGCTTTCTTT	CASSFGRGTEAFF
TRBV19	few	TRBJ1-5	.	TGTGCCAGTAGTATCCGACAGAGACAGCCCCAGCATTTT	CASSIRQRQPQHF
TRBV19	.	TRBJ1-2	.	TGTGCCAGTAGTATAGAAACGGGCTATGGCTACACCTTC	CASSIETGYGYTF
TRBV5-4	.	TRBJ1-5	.	TGTGCCAGCAGCTTGCAGGGTGGCAATCAGCCCCAGCATTTT	CASSLQGGNQPQHF
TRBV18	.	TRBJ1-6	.	TGTGCCAGCTCAGGGGCAGATGGAACTGAGAGCTCCTATAATTCACCCCTCCACTTT	CASSGADGTESSYNSPLHF
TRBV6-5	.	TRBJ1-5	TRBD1	TGTGCCAGCAGTTCCGGCAGGGGGCTGTCCCAGCATTTT	CASSSGRGLSQHF
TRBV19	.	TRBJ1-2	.	TGTGCCAGTAGTTCAGGAGGGCGCGGCTACACCTTC	CASSSGGRGYTF
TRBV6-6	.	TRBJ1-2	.	TGTGCCAGCAGGGCCGGGACAACATATGGCTACACCTTC	CASRAGTTYGYTF
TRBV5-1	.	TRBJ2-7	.	TGCGCCAGCAGCCCCCTTACAGGGTCCTACGAGCAGTACTTC	CASSPLTGSYEQYF
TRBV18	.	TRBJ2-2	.	TGTGCCAGCTCACCACTTGCTTGGGCGGACATCACCGGGGAGCTGTTTTTT	CASSPLAWADITGELFF
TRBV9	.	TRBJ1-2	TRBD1	TGTGCCAGCAGCCCCCTGACAGGGGGCAATGGCTACACCTTC	CASSPLTGGNGYTF
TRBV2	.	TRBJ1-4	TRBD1	TGTGCCAGCAGCGTGACAGGGGCTAATGAAAAACTGTTTTTT	CASSVTGANEKLFF
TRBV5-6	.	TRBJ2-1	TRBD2	TGTGCCAGCGGCACTTGGACCAGTTCGGGGGGTGGATACAATGAGCAGTTCTTC	CASGTWTSSGGGYNEQFF
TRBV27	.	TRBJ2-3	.	TGTGCCAGCAGTACAGGGACCCATGGCACAGATACGCAGTATTTT	CASSTGTHGTDTQYF
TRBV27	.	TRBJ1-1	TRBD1	TGTGCCAGCAGTAACAGGGGGACTGAAGCTTTCTTT	CASSNRGTEAFF
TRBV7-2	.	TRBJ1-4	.	TGTGCCAGCAGCTTAGAGGCAGGAAATGAAAAACTGTTTTTT	CASSLEAGNEKLFF
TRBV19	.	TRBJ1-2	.	TGTGCCAGTAGCGCGTGGACAGACTATGGCTACACCTTC	CASSAWTDYGYTF
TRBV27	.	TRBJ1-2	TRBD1	TGTGCCAGCGCTAGAGGATTCCGCGGGACAGGGGTCGGCTACACCTTC	CASARGFRGTGVGYTF
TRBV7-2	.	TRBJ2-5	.	TGTGCCAGCAGCTTAGAGATGCTAGTTGAGACCCAGTACTTC	CASSLEMLVETQYF
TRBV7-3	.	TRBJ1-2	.	TGTGCCAGCAGCCCCTATACAGGTGCTGGCTACACCTTC	CASSPYTGAGYTF
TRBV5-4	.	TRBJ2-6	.	TGTGCCAGCAGCTTGGAGGGGACTGGGGCCAACGTCCTGACTTTC	CASSLEGTGANVLTF
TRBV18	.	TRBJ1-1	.	TGTGCCAGCTCAACGGGATCTGGGGCTTTCTTT	CASSTGSGAFF
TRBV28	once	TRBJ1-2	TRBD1	TGTGCCTCCGGGGACAGGGAGGTTCCCACTAACTATGGCTACACCTTC	CASGDREVPTNYGYTF
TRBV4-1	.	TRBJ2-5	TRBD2	TGCGCCAGCAGCCAACGGCTAGCGGGAGGGCGTGAGACCCAGTACTTC	CASSQRLAGGRETQYF
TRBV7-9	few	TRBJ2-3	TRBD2	TGTGCCAGCAGTCCTCCGGGGGGAGATACGCAGTATTTT	CASSPPGGDTQYF
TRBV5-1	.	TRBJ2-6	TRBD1	TGCGCCAGCAGCCCCAGGACAGGGATACCTGGGGCCAACGTCCTGACTTTC	CASSPRTGIPGANVLTF
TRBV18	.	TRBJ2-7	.	TGTGCCAGCTCAACGACAGGTTCCTACGAGCAGTACTTC	CASSTTGSYEQYF
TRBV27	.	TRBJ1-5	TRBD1	TGTGCCAGCAGCAGGGGACAGTTCAATCAGCCCCAGCATTTT	CASSRGQFNQPQHF
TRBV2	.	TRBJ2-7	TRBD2	TGTGCCAGCAGGTCTCGACTAGCGGGAAAATACGAGCAGTACTTC	CASRSRLAGKYEQYF
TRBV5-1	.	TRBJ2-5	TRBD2	TGCGCCAGCAGCTTCGATAGCGGGAGTAGTCAGACCCAGTACTTC	CASSFDSGSSQTQYF
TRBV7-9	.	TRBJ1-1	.	TGTGCCAGCAGCCTCCCAAGAGCAGGGCCCACTGAAGCTTTCTTT	CASSLPRAGPTEAFF
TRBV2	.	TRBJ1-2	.	TGTGCCAGCAGTGGGGAGGGACTTGTGAATGGCTACACCTTC	CASSGEGLVNGYTF
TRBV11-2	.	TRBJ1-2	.	TGTGCCAGCAGCCCCGACAGGACTAACTATGGCTACACCTTC	CASSPDRTNYGYTF